This T cell receptor beta chain was sequenced for a study of blood T cells in healthy people across ages. The authors ran a second PCR of about 7 to 11 cycles using a sample-barcoded 5' primer and a J-beta primer mix. Every cDNA molecule bore a tag from a template-switch adaptor containing 12 random nucleotides. Each CDR3 protein is one row after TCRdb ran MiXCR on the 5' RACE reads. The top ten hold over 5% of the sample, which has about 1.4 million distinct CDR3 sequences, approximately 60% seen once. Trimming pared 7 bases from V and 7 bases from J, leaving 20 bases between. In germline, CDR1 is MNHEY, CDR2 SVGAGI. The CDR3 runs 14 residues. Findings of the study overall: Because donor CMV status was unknown, expanded clonotype changes were possibly confounded.

Regarding this clonotype: Its specificity is unknown.

This rearrangement joins TRBV6-5 to TRBJ2-7; D is perhaps TRBD1 (7 bases). Source material: blood. This receptor was obtained from a man aged 18 to 29 in good health. CDR3 bases: TGTGCCAGCACAGGGGGGTCTACCTACAATGAGCAGTACTTC. Translated: CASTGGSTYNEQYF.